The 15 T cell receptor beta chains below were found in one sample sequenced in a study of T-cell reconstitution after alpha-beta-depleted transplantation in children. Preparation of the TCRbeta library used unique molecular identifiers. A single record per CDR3 protein comes from TCRdb applying MiXCR to the PCR reads. The table lists 130,000 to 150,000 distinct CDR3 sequences, around 8.8% of them singletons, with around 18% in the top ten. This specimen was PBMCs, mostly from graft donor cells, taken 180 days after TCRalphabeta/CD19-depleted stem cell transplant. Receptor source: a female patient aged 2-15 years who had a stem cell transplant for congenital amegakaryocytic thrombocytopenia, so the T cells may come from the graft donor.

This clonotype was seen repeatedly, ten times or more. The chain combines TRBV10-3 with TRBJ2-7; tentatively, D is TRBD1 (6 bases). The CDR3 is 13 residues long. Germline values: CDR1 ENHRY, CDR2 SYGVKD. V shed 5 bases and J shed 0 bases, with 8 bases lying between them. CDR3 protein: CAISRDNSYEQYF. CDR3 coding DNA: TGTGCCATCAGTCGGGACAACTCCTACGAGCAGTACTTC.

This clonotype has only a few counts. This chain uses TRBV7-9 with TRBJ1-2, with D possibly TRBD1 on 6 matching bases. The CDR3 length is 13 residues. V was shortened by 5 bases and J by 10 bases, with 17 bases between the two germline ends. Germline assignment: CDR1 SEHNR and CDR2 FQNEAQ (reference sequence). The CDR3 DNA reads TGTGCCAGCAGCCCAACCAGGGGACCGATCTACACCTTC. Amino acid sequence: CASSPTRGPIYTF.

This clonotype was seen at least ten times. This chain links TRBV29-1 with TRBJ1-1; D ambiguous. Germline V gene sequence: CDR1 SQVTM, CDR2 ANQGSEA. The CDR3 spans 11 residues. Trimming took 4 bases from V and 8 from J, leaving 11 bases between them. The CDR3: CSVVAIGEAFF. The CDR3 DNA is TGCAGCGTTGTGGCCATCGGGGAAGCTTTCTTT.

This clonotype has only a few counts. The rearrangement joins TRBV18 to TRBJ2-5; tentatively, D is TRBD2 (5 bases). Germline-derived CDR1 and CDR2 are KGHSH and LQKENI. There are 14 residues in the CDR3. The V and J ends lost 3 bases and 5 bases respectively, with 13 bases between them. CDR3 sequence reads: CASSPLTRGETQYF. CDR3 in DNA: TGTGCCAGCTCACCGTTAACTAGAGGCGAGACCCAGTACTTC.

This clonotype was detected a few times. The chain recombines TRBV30 with TRBJ2-2; 7 bases agree with TRBD2. The trim removed 0 bases at V and 4 bases at J, leaving 5 bases unmatched. Germline lookup yields CDR1 GTSNPN and CDR2 SVGIG (reference sequence). The CDR3 sequence is 15 residues long. The CDR3, as DNA: TGTGCCTGGAGTGTCTGGTCTAGCGGCACCGGGGAGCTGTTTTTT. Translated, it gives CAWSVWSSGTGELFF. The complete variable domain, with remaining parts taken from reference TRBV30 and TRBJ2-2, reads SQTIHQWPATLVQPVGSPLSLECTVEGTSNPNLYWYRQAAGRGLQLLFYSVGIGQISSEVPQNLSASRPQDRQFILSSKKLLLSDSGFYLCAWSVWSSGTGELFFGEGSRLTVL.

By share, this clonotype ranks as medium-sized. This chain links TRBV20-1 with TRBJ1-1; no definite D call. Germline loops: CDR1 DFQATT, CDR2 SNEGSKA (reference sequence). This CDR3 contains 12 residues. The germline V and J ends were trimmed by 6 bases and 0 bases, with 8 bases remaining between them. In DNA, the CDR3 is TGCAGTGCCTCAGGTGTGAACACTGAAGCTTTCTTT. It is translated as CSASGVNTEAFF.

A few counts support this clonotype. The chain links TRBV9 to TRBJ2-2, with D unclear. The CDR3 runs 16 residues. Between the trimmed V and J ends, which lost 0 bases and 7 bases, there was a span of 16 bases. The germline CDR1 and CDR2 sequences are SGDLS and YYNGEE. As DNA, the CDR3 is TGTGCCAGCAGCGTAGGCCCCTCCGGACGAGGCGGGGAGCTGTTTTTT. Translating it yields CASSVGPSGRGGELFF.

The table lists this clonotype with many counts. The chain joins TRBV25-1 to TRBJ2-5; D uncertain. The CDR3 spans 14 residues. Germline V lookup: CDR1 MGHDK, CDR2 SYGVNS. Trimming shortened V by 2 bases and J by 2 bases, and 9 bases separated the two germline ends. This CDR3 is CASSEPAGQETQYF. The CDR3 DNA sequence: TGTGCCAGCAGTGAACCCGCAGGACAAGAGACCCAGTACTTC.

This clonotype was detected ten times or more. The rearrangement joins TRBV5-1 to TRBJ2-4, with no clear D. The V gene lost 7 bases and the J gene lost 8 bases, with 19 bases spanning the gap. Germline lookup yields CDR1 SGHRS and CDR2 YFSETQ. CDR3 length: 14 residues. Here the CDR3 DNA reads TGCGCCAGCTCTATGACCCCAGCCAGTTACATTCAGTACTTC. Translating it yields CASSMTPASYIQYF.

There are many counts of this clonotype. The chain recombines TRBV5-1 with TRBJ2-3; TRBD2 matches at 13 bases. Germline CDR1 reads SGHRS; CDR2 reads YFSETQ. Unmatched junction bases numbered 6, after V lost 0 bases and J lost 5 bases. This CDR3 is built from 17 residues. CDR3 nucleotide sequence: TGCGCCAGCAGCTTGGGACTAGCGGGAGGAGGTGGAGATACGCAGTATTTT. Residues: CASSLGLAGGGGDTQYF. Full variable domain (rest looked up from reference TRBV5-1 and TRBJ2-3): KAGVTQTPRYLIKTRGQQVTLSCSPISGHRSVSWYQQTPGQGLQFLFEYFSETQRNKGNFPGRFSGRQFSNSRSEMNVSTLELGDSALYLCASSLGLAGGGGDTQYFGPGTRLTVL.

In this sample, this clonotype turned up a few times. The chain combines TRBV7-9 with TRBJ1-2; maybe TRBD1 (5 bases). Trimming pared 4 bases from V and 3 bases from J, leaving 21 bases between. The germline gives CDR1 SEHNR, CDR2 FQNEAQ (reference sequence). CDR3 length: 17 amino acids. CDR3 sequence: CASSSRDSGFGYYGYTF. DNA for the CDR3: TGTGCCAGCAGCTCGAGGGACTCCGGTTTCGGCTACTATGGCTACACCTTC.

The chain carries TRBV12-3 or TRBV12-4 and TRBJ2-5, with 10 bases identical to TRBD2. The CDR3 is 17 amino acids. The V gene end was trimmed by 3 bases and the J gene end by 2 bases; junction bases not matched to a gene: 9. The CDR3 DNA reads TGTGCCAGCAGTTTTAAGCGGGGGGGCCCCAAACAAGAGACCCAGTACTTC. This sequence encodes CASSFKRGGPKQETQYF.

V and J are TRBV11-2 and TRBJ2-5, with D perhaps matching TRBD1 or TRBD2 (5 bases each). Deletions cut 5 bases from V and 1 base from J, with 17 bases between. This CDR3 is built from 16 residues. CDR1 SGHAT and CDR2 FQNNGV come from the germline V gene. The CDR3 reads CASSTRPSGTQETQYF. In DNA form, the CDR3 reads TGTGCCAGCAGCACACGACCGTCCGGGACCCAAGAGACCCAGTACTTC.

Ten or more counts support this clonotype. The chain has TRBV14 and TRBJ1-2; D is unresolved. Per the germline V gene, CDR1 is SGHDN and CDR2 is FVKESK. The CDR3 runs to 14 residues. Trimming left V 1 base short and J 4 bases short, with 10 bases between. The chain's CDR3 is CASSQGGTGYGYTF. In DNA, the CDR3 is TGTGCCAGCAGCCAAGGGGGAACCGGCTATGGCTACACCTTC.

This clonotype was detected ten times or more. This rearrangement joins TRBV28 to TRBJ1-1; D is uncertain. Trimming left V 8 bases short and J 0 bases short, with 7 bases between. From germline, CDR1 is MDHEN and CDR2 SYDVKM. This CDR3 region has 12 residues. CDR3 loop: CASQRMNTEAFF. The CDR3 bases are TGTGCCAGCCAAAGGATGAACACTGAAGCTTTCTTT.